Sequencing of this T cell receptor beta chain was carried out in a study of blood T cell repertoires in COVID-19. On the study more broadly: Both acute and convalescent COVID-19 samples were obtained from the United States, Italy and Spain.

Clones were read by immunoSEQ multiplex PCR, and TCRdb kept only the in-frame ones, dropping some. Of about 82,000 clones in the sample, 80% to 90% were seen once. Membership in each cohort depended on participant-reported clinical history. The ends were cut back, 3 bases at V and 2 bases at J, with 10 bases in the middle. The CDR3 spans 14 residues. The germline CDR1 and CDR2 sequences are MNHNS and SASEGT. This chain joins TRBV6-1 and TRBJ2-5, with D tentatively TRBD2 (6 bases). The origin of this receptor is a woman in her fifties or sixties with acute COVID-19. The specimen sequenced was PBMCs or T cells enriched from blood (not recorded which). The CDR3 coding sequence is TGTGCCAGCAGTGATAGTAGCGGACAAGAGACCCAGTACTTC. Amino acids: CASSDSSGQETQYF.